This TCR beta chain was retrieved from a study of T cell responses to AZD1222 COVID-19 vaccine. There are 13 residues in the CDR3. V was cut by 4 bases and J by 5 bases, with 11 bases left in between. Germline CDR1 is SGHTA and CDR2 is FQGTGA. As for this clone: No antigen is known for it.

Sequencing was performed with immunoSEQ multiplex PCR; in TCRdb, only in-frame clones are kept and a portion is missing. The sample lists about 93,000 clones; 80% to 90% were seen once. Study-level findings and limits: The reported proportion of spike-specific TCRs targeting unmutated variant regions was nearly half. The study sampled repertoires only after the peak T cell response. It was only six AZD1222 recipients who were seropositive at baseline.

Samples with a second dose at about 4 or about 12 weeks were pooled together. The source is an adult who received the AZD1222 COVID-19 vaccine. This specimen consisted of peripheral blood, obtained 28 days after the second AZD1222 dose. The chain combines TRBV7-3 with TRBJ2-5; D is ambiguous. The CDR3 spells CASSSPPMETQYF. The CDR3 DNA sequence: TGTGCCAGCAGCTCCCCACCCATGGAGACCCAGTACTTC. Drawing the rest from reference TRBV7-3 and TRBJ2-5, the complete variable domain is GAGVSQTPSNKVTEKGKYVELRCDPISGHTALYWYRQSLGQGPEFLIYFQGTGAADDSGLPNDRFFAVRPEGSVSTLKIQRTERGDSAVYLCASSSPPMETQYFGPGTRLLVL.